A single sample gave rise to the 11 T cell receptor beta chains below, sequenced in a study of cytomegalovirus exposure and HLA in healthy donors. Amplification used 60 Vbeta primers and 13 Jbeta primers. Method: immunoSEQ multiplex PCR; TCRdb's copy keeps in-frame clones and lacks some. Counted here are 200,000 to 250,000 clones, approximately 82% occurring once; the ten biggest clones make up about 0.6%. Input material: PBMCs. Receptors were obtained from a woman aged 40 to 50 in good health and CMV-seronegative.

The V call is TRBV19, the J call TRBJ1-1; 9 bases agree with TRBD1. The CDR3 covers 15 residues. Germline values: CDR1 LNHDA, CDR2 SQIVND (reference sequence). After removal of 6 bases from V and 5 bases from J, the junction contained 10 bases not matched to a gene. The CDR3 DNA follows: TGTGCCAGTAGCTACTCGGGACAGGGATGGACTGAAGCTTTCTTT. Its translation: CASSYSGQGWTEAFF.

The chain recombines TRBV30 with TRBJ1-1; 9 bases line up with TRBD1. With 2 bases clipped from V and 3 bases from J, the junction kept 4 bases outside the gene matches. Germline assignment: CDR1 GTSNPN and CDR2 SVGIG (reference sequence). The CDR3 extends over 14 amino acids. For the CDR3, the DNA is TGTGCCTGGAGTTTCGGACAGGGGTACACTGAAGCTTTCTTT. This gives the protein CAWSFGQGYTEAFF.

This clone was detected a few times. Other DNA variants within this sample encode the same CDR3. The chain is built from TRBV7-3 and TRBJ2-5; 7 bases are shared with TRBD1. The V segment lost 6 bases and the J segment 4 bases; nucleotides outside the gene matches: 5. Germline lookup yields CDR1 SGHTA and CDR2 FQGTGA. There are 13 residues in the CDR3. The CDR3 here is CASSSGQRETQYF. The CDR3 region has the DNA TGTGCCAGCAGTTCGGGACAGAGAGAGACCCAGTACTTC.

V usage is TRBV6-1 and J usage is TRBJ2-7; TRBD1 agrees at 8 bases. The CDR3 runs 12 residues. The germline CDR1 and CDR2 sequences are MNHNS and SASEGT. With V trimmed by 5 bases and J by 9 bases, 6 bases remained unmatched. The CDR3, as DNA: TGTGCCAGCAGTCCATCAGGGGGCGGGCAGTACTTC. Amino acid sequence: CASSPSGGGQYF.

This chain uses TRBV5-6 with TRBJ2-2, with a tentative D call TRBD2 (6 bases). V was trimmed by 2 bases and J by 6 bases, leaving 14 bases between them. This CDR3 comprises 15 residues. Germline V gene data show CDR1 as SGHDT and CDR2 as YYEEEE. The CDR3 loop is CASSFLGAGAGELFF. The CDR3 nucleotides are TGTGCCAGCAGCTTTTTGGGAGCGGGCGCCGGGGAGCTGTTTTTT.

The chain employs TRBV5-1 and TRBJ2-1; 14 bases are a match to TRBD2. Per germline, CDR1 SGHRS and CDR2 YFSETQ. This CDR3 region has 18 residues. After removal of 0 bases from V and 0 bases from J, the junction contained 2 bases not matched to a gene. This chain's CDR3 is CASSLGTSGGSSYNEQFF. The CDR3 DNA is TGCGCCAGCAGCTTGGGGACTAGCGGGGGGAGCTCCTACAATGAGCAGTTCTTC.

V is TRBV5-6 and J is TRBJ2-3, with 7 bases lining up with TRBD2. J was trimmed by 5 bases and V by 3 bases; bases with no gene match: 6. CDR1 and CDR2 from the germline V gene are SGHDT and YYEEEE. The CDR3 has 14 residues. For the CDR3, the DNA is TGTGCCAGCAGCTCCGCAGGGAGGGGAGATACGCAGTATTTT. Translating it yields CASSSAGRGDTQYF.

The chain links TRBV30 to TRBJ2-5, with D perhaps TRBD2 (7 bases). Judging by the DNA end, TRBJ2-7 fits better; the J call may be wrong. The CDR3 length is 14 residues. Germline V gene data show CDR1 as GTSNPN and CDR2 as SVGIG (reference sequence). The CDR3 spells CAWSVWGGPGEQYF. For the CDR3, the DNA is TGTGCCTGGAGTGTGTGGGGGGGGCCCGGCGAGCAGTACTTC.

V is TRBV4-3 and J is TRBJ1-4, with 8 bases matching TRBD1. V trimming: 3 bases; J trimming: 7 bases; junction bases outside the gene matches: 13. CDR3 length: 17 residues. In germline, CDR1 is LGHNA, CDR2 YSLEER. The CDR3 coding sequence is TGCGCCAGCAGCCATGGGGGAGGTGGACAGGGCCGTGAAAAACTGTTTTTT. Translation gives CASSHGGGGQGREKLFF.

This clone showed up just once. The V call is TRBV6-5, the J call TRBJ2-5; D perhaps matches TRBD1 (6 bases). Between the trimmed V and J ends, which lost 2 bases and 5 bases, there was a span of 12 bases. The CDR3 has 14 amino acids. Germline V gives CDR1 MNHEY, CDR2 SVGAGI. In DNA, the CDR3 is TGTGCCAGCAGTTACGGGGGCCCGGTGGAGACCCAGTACTTC. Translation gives CASSYGGPVETQYF.

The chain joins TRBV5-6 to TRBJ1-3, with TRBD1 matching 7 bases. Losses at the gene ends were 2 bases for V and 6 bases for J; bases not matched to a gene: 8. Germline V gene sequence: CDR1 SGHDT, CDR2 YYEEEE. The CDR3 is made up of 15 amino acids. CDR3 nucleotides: TGTGCCAGCAGCTTACGACAGGGAGGAATAAACACCATATATTTT. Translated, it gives CASSLRQGGINTIYF. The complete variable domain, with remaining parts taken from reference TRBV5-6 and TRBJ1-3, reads DAGVTQSPTHLIKTRGQQVTLRCSPKSGHDTVSWYQQALGQGPQFIFQYYEEEERQRGNFPDRFSGHQFPNYSSELNVNALLLGDSALYLCASSLRQGGINTIYFGEGSWLTVV.